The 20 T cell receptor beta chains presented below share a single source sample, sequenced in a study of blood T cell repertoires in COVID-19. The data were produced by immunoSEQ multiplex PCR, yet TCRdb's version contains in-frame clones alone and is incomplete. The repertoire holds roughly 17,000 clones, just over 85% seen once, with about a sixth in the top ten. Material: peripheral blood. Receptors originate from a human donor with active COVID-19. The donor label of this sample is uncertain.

The CDR3 nucleotides read TGTGCCATCAGTGAGGACAGGGGGTTGAACACTGAAGCTTTCTTT. Protein sequence: CAISEDRGLNTEAFF. The chain carries TRBV10-3 and TRBJ1-1; 9 bases align to TRBD1. The germline CDR1 and CDR2 sequences are ENHRY and SYGVKD. Trimming took 2 bases from V and 0 from J; bases not matched to a gene: 1. The CDR3 runs to 15 residues.

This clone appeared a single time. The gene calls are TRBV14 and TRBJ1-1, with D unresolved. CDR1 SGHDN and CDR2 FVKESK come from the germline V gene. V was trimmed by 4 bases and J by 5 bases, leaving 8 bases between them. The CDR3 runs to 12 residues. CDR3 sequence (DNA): TGTGCCAGCAGCCCGGGGAGGACTGAAGCTTTCTTT. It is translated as CASSPGRTEAFF.

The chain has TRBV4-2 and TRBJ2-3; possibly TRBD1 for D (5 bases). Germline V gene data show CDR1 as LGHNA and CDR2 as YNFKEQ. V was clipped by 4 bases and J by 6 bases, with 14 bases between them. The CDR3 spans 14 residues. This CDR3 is CASSRQVQDDTQYF. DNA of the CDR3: TGTGCCAGCAGCCGTCAGGTACAGGACGATACGCAGTATTTT.

The CDR3 coding sequence is TGTGCCAGCAGCCAAGATACGCCCCTGGCGGGGGGACAAGAGACCCAGTACTTC. Amino acid sequence: CASSQDTPLAGGQETQYF. The chain couples TRBV3-1 (or the pseudogene TRBV3-2) to TRBJ2-5; 8 bases are shared with TRBD2. CDR3 length: 18 amino acids. V trimming: 0 bases; J trimming: 2 bases; junction bases outside the gene matches: 11. CDR1 LGHDT and CDR2 YNNKEL come from the germline V gene (reference sequence).

In DNA form, the CDR3 reads TGTGCCAGCAGCTCCTTAACGACAGTGACTGGAGAGCAGTACTTC. This codes for CASSSLTTVTGEQYF. The V gene is TRBV7-2, the J gene TRBJ2-7; the D gene is possibly TRBD1 (5 bases). The CDR3 covers 15 residues. The V gene lost 4 bases and the J gene lost 7 bases, with 20 bases spanning the gap. CDR1 is SGHTA and CDR2 is FQGNSA in the germline V gene.

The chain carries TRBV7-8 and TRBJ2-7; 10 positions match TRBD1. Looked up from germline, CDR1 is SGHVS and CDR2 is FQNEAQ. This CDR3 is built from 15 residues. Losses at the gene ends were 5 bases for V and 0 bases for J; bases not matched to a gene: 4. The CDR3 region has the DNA TGTGCCAGCAGCATGGACAGGGGGAGCTCCTACGAGCAGTACTTC. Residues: CASSMDRGSSYEQYF.

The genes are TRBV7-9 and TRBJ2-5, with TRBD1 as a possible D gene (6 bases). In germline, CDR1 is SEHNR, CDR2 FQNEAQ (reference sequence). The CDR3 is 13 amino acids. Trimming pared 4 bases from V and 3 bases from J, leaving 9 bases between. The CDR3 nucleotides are TGTGCCAGCAGCTGGGGACAAAAAGAGACCCAGTACTTC. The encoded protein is CASSWGQKETQYF. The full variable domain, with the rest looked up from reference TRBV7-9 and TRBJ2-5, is DTGVSQNPRHKITKRGQNVTFRCDPISEHNRLYWYRQTLGQGPEFLTYFQNEAQLEKSRLLSDRFSAERPKGSFSTLEIQRTEQGDSAMYLCASSWGQKETQYFGPGTRLLVL.

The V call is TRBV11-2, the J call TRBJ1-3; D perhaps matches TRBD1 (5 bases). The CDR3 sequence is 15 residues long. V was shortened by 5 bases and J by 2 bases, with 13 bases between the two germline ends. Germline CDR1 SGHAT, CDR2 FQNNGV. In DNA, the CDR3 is TGTGCCAGCAGCCCCCCCCCAGGGACTGGAAACACCATATATTTT. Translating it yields CASSPPPGTGNTIYF.

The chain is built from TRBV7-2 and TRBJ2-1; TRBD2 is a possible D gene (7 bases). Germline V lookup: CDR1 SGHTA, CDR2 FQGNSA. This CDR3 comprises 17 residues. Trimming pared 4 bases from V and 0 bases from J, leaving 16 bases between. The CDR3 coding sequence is TGTGCCAGCAGCTCGCCCGGGGGGCTATCCTCCTACAATGAGCAGTTCTTC. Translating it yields CASSSPGGLSSYNEQFF.

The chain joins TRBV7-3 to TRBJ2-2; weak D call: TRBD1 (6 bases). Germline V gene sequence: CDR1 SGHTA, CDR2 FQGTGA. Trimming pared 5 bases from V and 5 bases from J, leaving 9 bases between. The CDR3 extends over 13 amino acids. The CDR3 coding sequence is TGTGCCAGCAGCCCCACAGGGACCGGGGAGCTGTTTTTT. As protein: CASSPTGTGELFF.

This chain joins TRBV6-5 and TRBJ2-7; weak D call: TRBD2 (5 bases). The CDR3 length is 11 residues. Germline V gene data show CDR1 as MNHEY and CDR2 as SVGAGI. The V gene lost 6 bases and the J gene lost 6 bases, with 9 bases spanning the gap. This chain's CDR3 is CASSHGGEQYF. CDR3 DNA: TGTGCCAGCAGCCACGGAGGCGAGCAGTACTTC.

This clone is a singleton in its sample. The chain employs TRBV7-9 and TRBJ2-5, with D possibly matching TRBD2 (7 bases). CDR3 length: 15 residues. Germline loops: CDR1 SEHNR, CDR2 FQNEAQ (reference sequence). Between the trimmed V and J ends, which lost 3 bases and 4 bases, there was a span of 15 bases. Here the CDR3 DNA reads TGTGCCAGCAGCTTGGGGGCCGGGACTATAGAGACCCAGTACTTC. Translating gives CASSLGAGTIETQYF.

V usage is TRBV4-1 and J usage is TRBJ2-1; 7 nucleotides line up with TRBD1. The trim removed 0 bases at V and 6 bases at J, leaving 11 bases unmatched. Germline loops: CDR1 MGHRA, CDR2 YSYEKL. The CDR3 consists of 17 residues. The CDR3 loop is CASSQDTVRAGGNEQFF. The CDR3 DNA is TGCGCCAGCAGCCAAGACACTGTTAGGGCAGGGGGCAATGAGCAGTTCTTC.

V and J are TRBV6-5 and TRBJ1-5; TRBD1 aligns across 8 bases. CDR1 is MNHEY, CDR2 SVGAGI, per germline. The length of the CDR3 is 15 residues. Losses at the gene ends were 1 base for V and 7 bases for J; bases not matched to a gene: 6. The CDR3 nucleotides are TGTGCCAGCAGTTACTTAAGGGACAGGTACCAGCCCCAGCATTTT. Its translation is CASSYLRDRYQPQHF.

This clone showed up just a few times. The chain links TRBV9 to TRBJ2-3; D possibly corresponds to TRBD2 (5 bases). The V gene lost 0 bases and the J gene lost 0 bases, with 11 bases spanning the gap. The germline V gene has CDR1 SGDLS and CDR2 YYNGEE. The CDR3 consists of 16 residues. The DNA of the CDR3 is TGTGCCAGCAGCGTAGATCTTTCGGGGAGCACAGATACGCAGTATTTT. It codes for CASSVDLSGSTDTQYF.

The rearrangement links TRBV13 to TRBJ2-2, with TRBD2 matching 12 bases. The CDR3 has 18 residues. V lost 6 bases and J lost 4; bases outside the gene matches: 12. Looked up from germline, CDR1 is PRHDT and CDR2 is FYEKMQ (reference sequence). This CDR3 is CASSRPSGGAEGTGELFF. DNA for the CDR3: TGTGCCAGCAGTCGACCTAGCGGGGGGGCCGAGGGCACCGGGGAGCTGTTTTTT. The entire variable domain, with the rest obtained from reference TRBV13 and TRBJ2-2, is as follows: AAGVIQSPRHLIKEKRETATLKCYPIPRHDTVYWYQQGPGQDPQFLISFYEKMQSDKGSIPDRFSAQQFSDYHSELNMSSLELGDSALYFCASSRPSGGAEGTGELFFGEGSRLTVL.

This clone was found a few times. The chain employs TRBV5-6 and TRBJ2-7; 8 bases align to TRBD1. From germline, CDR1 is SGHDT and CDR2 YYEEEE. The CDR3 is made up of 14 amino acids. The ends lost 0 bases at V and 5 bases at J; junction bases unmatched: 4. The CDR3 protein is CASSLDGQGHEQYF. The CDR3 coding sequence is TGTGCCAGCAGCTTGGATGGACAGGGCCACGAGCAGTACTTC.

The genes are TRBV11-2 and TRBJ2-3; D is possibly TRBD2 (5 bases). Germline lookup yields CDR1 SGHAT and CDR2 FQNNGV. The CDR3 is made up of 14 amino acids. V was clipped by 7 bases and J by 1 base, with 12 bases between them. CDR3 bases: TGTGCCAGCACTCGACGGGGTGGCACAGATACGCAGTATTTT. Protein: CASTRRGGTDTQYF.

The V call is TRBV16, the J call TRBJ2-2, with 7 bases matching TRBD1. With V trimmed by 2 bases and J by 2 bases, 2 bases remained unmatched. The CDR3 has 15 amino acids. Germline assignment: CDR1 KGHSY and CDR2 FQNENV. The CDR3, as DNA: TGTGCCAGCAGCCAAGGGACAGTAAACACCGGGGAGCTGTTTTTT. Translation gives CASSQGTVNTGELFF.

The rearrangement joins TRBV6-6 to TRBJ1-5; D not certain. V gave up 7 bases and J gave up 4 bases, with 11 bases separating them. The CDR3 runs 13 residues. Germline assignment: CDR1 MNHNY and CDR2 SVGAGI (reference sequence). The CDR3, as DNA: TGTGCCAGCACCCTGATACGGAATCAGCCCCAGCATTTT. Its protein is CASTLIRNQPQHF.